This T cell receptor beta chain was sequenced during a study of identical twins (dated by TCRdb to the mid-2010s). At the level of the whole study: To test whether fetal clonotypes persist, the study used deep sequencing on TCR alpha and beta repertoires from monozygotic twins, unrelated adults of various ages, and cord blood. To rule out contamination, replicate twin experiments were performed at different times with different library preparation protocols.

Reading from cysteine to phenylalanine, the CDR3 counts 14 amino acids. Just CDR3 DNA is preserved here, 42 bases in frame from base 1. The germline V gene provides CDR1 KGHDR and CDR2 SFDVKD. At the junction V is shortened by 0 bases and J by 3 bases, with 5 bases in between. The method behind the library was 5' RACE. The listed sequencing device is Illumina HiSeq 2000. Template switching introduced a universal primer binding site; the final cDNA contained a unique molecular identifier, enabling accurate counting of TCR cDNA molecules. Specific primers in the conserved constant-segment region were used to synthesize first-strand cDNA for the TCR alpha and beta chains. To control for contamination, each cDNA library was double barcoded with a SMART-Mk sample barcode plus Illumina barcodes. TruSeq adapter sequences, together with Illumina sample barcodes, were added in two successive PCR steps. The TCR alpha and beta cDNA libraries were sequenced on the Illumina HiSeq platform using custom primers. From the authors' description of their analysis: Raw reads were processed with MiGEC to extract unique molecular identifiers, and MiXCR was used to determine CDR3 positions. Recombination models were inferred per individual with the repgenHMM and IGoR tools using an EM algorithm. Shared clonotypes were analyzed with the tcR package in R, and sharing was normalized by the product of cloneset sizes. Out-of-frame nonproductive sequences were analyzed to study raw recombination free of thymic and clonal selection effects. The public reads were quality trimmed at Q25 with fastp and then assembled into clones with MiXCR by TCRdb, keeping productive beta chains. CDR3 protein duplicates are merged, each entry listing the most common genes and DNA. These V and J calls are TCRdb output, not the study's own analysis. Recorded for this sample are 510,000 or so distinct CDR3 sequences; about 15% of them occurred a single time. Jointly, the top ten make up roughly 0.43% of the sample.

Here is what the overall study found, with its caveats: Excess twin sharing in beta out-of-frame sequences was weaker because fewer shared sequences lowered the signal-to-noise ratio. Fewer insertions were carried by abundant cord blood beta clonotypes, a similar but weaker trend appeared in young adult naive repertoires, and no such trend appeared in memory repertoires. Compared with coincidental sharing between unrelated individuals, out-of-frame TCR alpha sequences shared between twins showed an excess of sequences with low generation probability. Out-of-frame TCR alpha sharing in monozygotic twins was systematically underestimated by recombination models, whereas sharing between unrelated individuals was in agreement with the recombination models. Zero-insertion analyses could be partly confounded by invariant T cells such as MAIT and iNKT, although diverse VJ usage argued against such confounding for most clonotypes. Because the same donors could not be followed over many years, the conclusions relied on cross-sectional statistical analysis.

Only healthy Caucasian donors were included. The twin cohort consisted of three pairs of female monozygotic twins, all aged roughly 18 to 30 years. Positive isolation kits from Invitrogen were used to isolate the CD4+ and CD8+ T cell populations. This clonotype was recorded at least ten times. Its antigen is still unknown. It has no much larger one-base neighbor in the sample; base qualities were not kept. These data also formed part of another study, on yellow fever vaccine responses in identical twins. As described in the second report: The T cell response to vaccination in identical twins was reported by the authors to appear partly convergent and partly personalized. Focusing on identical twins, the study followed the T cell clones that responded to the vaccine, and did so with precision.

This receptor was obtained from a woman between 18 and 30 years old in good health. Sample: CD4+ T cells sorted from blood. The rearranged chain carries TRBV24-1 and TRBJ2-1, with the D gene call left open. The CDR3 protein sequence reads: CATSDLASYNEQFF. At the DNA level, the sequence is TGTGCCACCAGTGATTTGGCCAGCTACAATGAGCAGTTCTTC.